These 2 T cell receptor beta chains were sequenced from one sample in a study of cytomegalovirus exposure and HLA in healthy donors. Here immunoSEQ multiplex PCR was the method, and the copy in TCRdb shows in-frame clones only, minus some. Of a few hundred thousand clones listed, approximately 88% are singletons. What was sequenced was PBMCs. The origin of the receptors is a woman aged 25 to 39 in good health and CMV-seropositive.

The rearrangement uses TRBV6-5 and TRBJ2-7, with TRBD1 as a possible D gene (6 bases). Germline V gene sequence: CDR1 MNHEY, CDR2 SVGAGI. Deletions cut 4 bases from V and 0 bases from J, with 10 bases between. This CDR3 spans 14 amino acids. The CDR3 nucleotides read TGTGCCAGCAGTTTCGGACAGAGCTCCTACGAGCAGTACTTC. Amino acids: CASSFGQSSYEQYF.

The DNA of the CDR3 is TGTGCCAGCGATATCACGGGAGCAGGGAACAATGAGCAGTTCTTC. This translates into CASDITGAGNNEQFF. The V and J genes are TRBV2 and TRBJ2-1, with D perhaps matching TRBD2 (6 bases). The CDR3 is 15 amino acids. Germline V gene lookup returns CDR1 SNHLY and CDR2 FYNNEI. Trimming stripped 8 bases from V and 5 bases from J, with 19 bases between. Combining the CDR3 with reference TRBV2 and TRBJ2-1 gives the whole variable domain EPEVTQTPSHQVTQMGQEVILRCVPISNHLYFYWYRQILGQKVEFLVSFYNNEISEKSEIFDDQFSVERPDGSNFTLKIRSTKLEDSAMYFCASDITGAGNNEQFFGPGTRLTVL.